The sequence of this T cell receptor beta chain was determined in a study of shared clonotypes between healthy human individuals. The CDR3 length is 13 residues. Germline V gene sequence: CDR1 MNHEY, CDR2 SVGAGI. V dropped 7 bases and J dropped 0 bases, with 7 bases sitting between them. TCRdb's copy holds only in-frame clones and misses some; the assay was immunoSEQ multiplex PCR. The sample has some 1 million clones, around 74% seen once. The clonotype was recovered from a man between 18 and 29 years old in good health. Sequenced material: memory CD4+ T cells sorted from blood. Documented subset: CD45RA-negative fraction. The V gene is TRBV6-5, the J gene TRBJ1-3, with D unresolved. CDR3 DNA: TGTGCCAGCATTTCCCCCTCTGGAAACACCATATATTTT. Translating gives CASISPSGNTIYF.